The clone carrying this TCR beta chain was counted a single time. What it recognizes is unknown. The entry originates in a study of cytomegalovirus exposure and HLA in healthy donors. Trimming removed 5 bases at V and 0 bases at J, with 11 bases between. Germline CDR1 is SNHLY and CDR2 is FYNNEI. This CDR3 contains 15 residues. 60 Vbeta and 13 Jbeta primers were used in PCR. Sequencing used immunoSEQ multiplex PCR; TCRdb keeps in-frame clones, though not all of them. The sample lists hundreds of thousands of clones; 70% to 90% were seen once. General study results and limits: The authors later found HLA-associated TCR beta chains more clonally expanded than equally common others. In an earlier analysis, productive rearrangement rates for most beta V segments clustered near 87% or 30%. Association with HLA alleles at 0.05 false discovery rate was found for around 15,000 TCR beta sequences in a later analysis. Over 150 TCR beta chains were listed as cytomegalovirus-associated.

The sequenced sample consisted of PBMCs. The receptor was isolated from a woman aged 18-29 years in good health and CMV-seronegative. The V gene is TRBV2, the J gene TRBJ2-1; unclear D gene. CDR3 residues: CASSTARSSYNEQFF. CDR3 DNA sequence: TGTGCCAGCAGTACCGCTAGGAGCTCCTACAATGAGCAGTTCTTC.